This T cell receptor (beta chain) appears in the sequencing data of a study of cytomegalovirus exposure and HLA in healthy donors. The CDR3 contains 14 residues. Germline CDR1 reads SGDLS; CDR2 reads YYNGEE. V lost 1 base and J lost 11; bases outside the gene matches: 10. PCR involved 60 Vbeta and 13 Jbeta primers. Profiled with immunoSEQ multiplex PCR; TCRdb holds only in-frame clones, not every one. The repertoire includes 150,000 to 200,000 clones, 12% of them detected once, and 7.8% sits in the top ten. Sequenced material: PBMCs. The origin of this receptor is a man aged 50-60 years in good health and CMV-seropositive. V usage is TRBV9 and J usage is TRBJ2-5, with 8 bases fitting TRBD1. The CDR3 nucleotides are TGTGCCAGCAGCGTACGTGACAGGGGACATTTACAGTACTTC. It yields the protein CASSVRDRGHLQYF.